This T cell receptor (beta chain) was found in a study of T cells expressing NK-cell markers. The CDR3 loop spans 11 amino acids. In germline, CDR1 is MDHEN, CDR2 SYDVKM. It was by 5'RACE template switching with UMIs that TCR beta cDNA was made. TCRdb re-called the 5' RACE reads and catalogs CDR3 proteins one per entry, DNA excluded. The sample is made up of 200,000 to 300,000 distinct CDR3 sequences, and the top ten hold around 0.4% of it. V and J are TRBV28 and TRBJ2-7. This sequence was found in a young man in good health. The sequenced sample consisted of blood T cells: a sorted CD56 or NKG2C T cell subset, CD4+ or CD8+ T cells, or bulk PBMC T cells (not recorded which). CDR3 sequence: CASTADYEQYF. The full variable domain, rest sourced from reference TRBV28 and TRBJ2-7, is DVKVTQSSRYLVKRTGEKVFLECVQDMDHENMFWYRQDPGLGLRLIYFSYDVKMKEKGDIPEGYSVSREKKERFSLILESASTNQTSMYLCASTADYEQYFGPGTRLTVT.